The source of this T cell receptor (beta chain) is a study of response to subunit inactivated influenza vaccine. Study conclusions and caveats: The authors put forward the suggestion that each seasonal influenza vaccination may bring in only a limited number of new T cells.

There are a few counts of this clonotype. Its specificity is not known. The CDR3 consists of 14 residues. V was shortened by 4 bases and J by 1 base, with 9 bases between the two germline ends. MiXCR, applied by TCRdb to the RT-PCR reads, yields one record per CDR3 protein. The profile shows more than 250,000 distinct CDR3 sequences, around a fifth of them singletons. The source was PBMCs from blood, collected about 19 months after vaccination. This sequence was found in a man aged 45 to 75 who received an inactivated influenza vaccine. The rearrangement links TRBV12-3 or TRBV12-4 to TRBJ2-3; unclear D gene. CDR3 residues: CASSSFSGTDTQYF. As DNA, the CDR3 is TGTGCCAGCAGTTCCTTCTCGGGCACAGATACGCAGTATTTT.